These 6 T cell receptor beta chains were sequenced from one sample in a study of blood T cell repertoires in COVID-19. TCRdb's copy holds only in-frame clones and misses some; the assay was immunoSEQ multiplex PCR. The sample has about 70,000 clones; approximately 89% are singletons. Input material: peripheral blood. Receptors originate from a man older than 75 with acute or convalescent COVID-19.

The chain links TRBV10-2 to TRBJ2-2; TRBD2 agrees at 9 bases. J lost 0 bases, V lost 7 bases, and 3 bases had no gene match. The germline gives CDR1 WSHSY, CDR2 SAAADI. The CDR3 loop spans 15 amino acids. The CDR3 loop reads CASIPSGANTGELFF. CDR3 in DNA: TGCGCCAGCATTCCTAGCGGGGCGAACACCGGGGAGCTGTTTTTT.

The chain carries TRBV24-1 and TRBJ2-1; TRBD1 matches at 10 bases. This CDR3 spans 18 amino acids. Trimming took 1 base from V and 7 from J; bases not matched to a gene: 12. Germline-derived CDR1 and CDR2 are KGHDR and SFDVKD. As DNA, the CDR3 is TGTGCCACCAGTGATTTTGGGGAGAGACAGGGGGCTGGGAATGAGCAGTTCTTC. This sequence encodes CATSDFGERQGAGNEQFF.

The rearrangement uses TRBV7-9 and TRBJ2-2; 8 bases map to TRBD1. Germline V CDR1 and CDR2: SEHNR, FQNEAQ (reference sequence). Trimming cost V 6 bases and J 1 base; bases outside gene matches: 7. The CDR3 is made up of 16 amino acids. CDR3 amino acids: CASRLPDRGNTGELFF. CDR3 DNA sequence: TGTGCCAGCAGGCTCCCCGACAGGGGGAACACCGGGGAGCTGTTTTTT.

This clone occurred once. The chain recombines TRBV7-2 with TRBJ2-2; 10 nucleotides line up with TRBD1. CDR1 and CDR2 from the germline V gene are SGHTA and FQGNSA. The CDR3 is 15 residues long. V shed 2 bases, J shed 6 bases, and the junction held 3 bases outside the gene matches. The CDR3, as DNA: TGTGCCAGCAGCTTACGGGACAGGGGCTCCGGGGAGCTGTTTTTT. Amino acid sequence: CASSLRDRGSGELFF.

The chain combines TRBV27 with TRBJ2-1; tentatively, D is TRBD2 (5 bases). Germline lookup yields CDR1 MNHEY and CDR2 SMNVEV (reference sequence). Trimming took off 7 bases at V and 0 bases at J, with 13 bases between the two ends. The CDR3 runs to 15 residues. The CDR3 sequence: CASTPGGTSYNEQFF. In nucleotides, the CDR3 is TGTGCCAGCACCCCTGGAGGTACCTCCTACAATGAGCAGTTCTTC.

V usage is TRBV6-4 and J usage is TRBJ1-2; no firm D call. CDR3 length: 13 amino acids. The V end was cut by 2 bases, the J end by 4 bases, with 8 bases between. CDR1 and CDR2 (germline): MRHNA, SNTAGT. The CDR3 DNA reads TGTGCCAGCAGTGACGACGGGTTCTATGGCTACACCTTC. Encoded protein: CASSDDGFYGYTF.